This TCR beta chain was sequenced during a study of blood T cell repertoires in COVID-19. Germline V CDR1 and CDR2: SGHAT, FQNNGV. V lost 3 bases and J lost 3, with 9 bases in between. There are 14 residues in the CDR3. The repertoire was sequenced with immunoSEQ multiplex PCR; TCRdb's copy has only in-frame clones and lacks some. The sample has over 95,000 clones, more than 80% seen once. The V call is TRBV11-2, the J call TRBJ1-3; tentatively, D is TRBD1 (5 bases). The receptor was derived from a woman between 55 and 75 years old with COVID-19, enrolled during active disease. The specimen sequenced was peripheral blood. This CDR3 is CASSFAGLGNTIYF. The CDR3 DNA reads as TGTGCCAGCAGCTTCGCAGGGCTTGGAAACACCATATATTTT. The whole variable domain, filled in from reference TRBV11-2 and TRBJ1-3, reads EAGVAQSPRYKIIEKRQSVAFWCNPISGHATLYWYQQILGQGPKLLIQFQNNGVVDDSQLPKDRFSAERLKGVDSTLKIQPAKLEDSAVYLCASSFAGLGNTIYFGEGSWLTVV.